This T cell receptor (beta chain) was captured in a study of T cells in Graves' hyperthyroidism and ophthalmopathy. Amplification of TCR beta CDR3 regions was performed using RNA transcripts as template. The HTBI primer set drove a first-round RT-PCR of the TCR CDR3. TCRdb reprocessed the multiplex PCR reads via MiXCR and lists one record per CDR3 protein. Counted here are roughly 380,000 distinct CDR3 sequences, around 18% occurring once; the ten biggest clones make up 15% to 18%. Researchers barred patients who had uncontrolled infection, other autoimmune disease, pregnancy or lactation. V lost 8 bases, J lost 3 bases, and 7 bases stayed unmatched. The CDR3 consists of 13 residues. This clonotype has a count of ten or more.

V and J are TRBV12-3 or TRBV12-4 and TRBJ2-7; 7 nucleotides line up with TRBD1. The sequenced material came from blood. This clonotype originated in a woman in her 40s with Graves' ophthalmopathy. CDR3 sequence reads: CASGTVRFYEQYF. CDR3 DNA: TGTGCCAGCGGGACAGTTAGATTCTACGAGCAGTACTTC.